A single sample gave rise to the 9 T cell receptor beta chains below, sequenced in a study of blood T cell repertoires in COVID-19. Assay used: immunoSEQ multiplex PCR; TCRdb lists only in-frame clones, some missing. The sample shows 330,000 or so clones, about 90% of them seen only once. Material: PBMCs or T cells enriched from blood (not recorded which). All receptors come from a woman between 25 and 40 years old who had recovered from COVID-19.

The V call is TRBV5-5, the J call TRBJ2-1; 13 positions agree with TRBD2. J was trimmed by 7 bases and V by 1 base; bases with no gene match: 2. This CDR3 comprises 15 residues. Germline V gene lookup returns CDR1 SGHKS and CDR2 YYEKEE (reference sequence). CDR3 in amino acids: CASSLPGLAGNEQFF. CDR3 nucleotides: TGTGCCAGCAGCTTGCCGGGACTAGCGGGAAATGAGCAGTTCTTC.

The chain combines TRBV7-2 with TRBJ2-7, with D possibly matching TRBD1 (6 bases). V lost 4 bases and J lost 5, with 15 bases in between. The CDR3 extends over 14 amino acids. CDR1 is SGHTA and CDR2 is FQGNSA in the germline V gene. DNA for the CDR3: TGTGCCAGCAGCTCAAACAGGGTACTCCACGAGCAGTACTTC. This codes for CASSSNRVLHEQYF.

This clone was observed a single time. The V call is TRBV2, the J call TRBJ1-5; D remains unclear. V lost 5 bases, J lost 3 bases, and 8 bases lay in between. CDR1 SNHLY and CDR2 FYNNEI come from the germline V gene. There are 13 residues in the CDR3. The chain's CDR3 is CASSSRPNQPQHF. CDR3 nucleotides: TGTGCCAGCAGTTCCAGGCCCAATCAGCCCCAGCATTTT. Full variable domain (missing parts from reference TRBV2 and TRBJ1-5): EPEVTQTPSHQVTQMGQEVILRCVPISNHLYFYWYRQILGQKVEFLVSFYNNEISEKSEIFDDQFSVERPDGSNFTLKIRSTKLEDSAMYFCASSSRPNQPQHFGDGTRLSIL.

This sequence joins TRBV30 and TRBJ1-3, with a possible D match to TRBD1 (6 bases). This CDR3 contains 15 residues. V was shortened by 2 bases and J by 2 bases, with 13 bases between the two germline ends. Germline CDR1 reads GTSNPN; CDR2 reads SVGIG (reference sequence). This chain's CDR3 is CAWSQTGYPGNTIYF. DNA of the CDR3: TGTGCCTGGAGTCAAACAGGGTACCCTGGAAACACCATATATTTT.

The V call is TRBV15, the J call TRBJ2-3, with TRBD2 matching over 8 bases. The CDR3 has 17 amino acids. Germline V gene data show CDR1 as LNHNV and CDR2 as YYDKDF (reference sequence). The junction had 13 bases not matched to a gene; V was cut back by 6 bases and J by 2 bases. CDR3 amino acids: CATSPDEAGAITDTQYF. The CDR3 region has the DNA TGTGCCACCAGTCCCGATGAAGCGGGGGCGATCACAGATACGCAGTATTTT. The entire variable domain, with the rest obtained from reference TRBV15 and TRBJ2-3, is as follows: DAMVIQNPRYQVTQFGKPVTLSCSQTLNHNVMYWYQQKSSQAPKLLFHYYDKDFNNEADTPDNFQSRRPNTSFCFLDIRSPGLGDTAMYLCATSPDEAGAITDTQYFGPGTRLTVL.

This rearrangement joins TRBV2 to TRBJ1-4; 9 positions agree with TRBD1. CDR3 length: 15 amino acids. V was clipped by 6 bases and J by 4 bases; unmatched bases: 6. In germline, CDR1 is SNHLY, CDR2 FYNNEI. The CDR3 nucleotides read TGTGCCAGCAGGGGACAGGGCCTAATTAATGAAAAACTGTTTTTT. As protein: CASRGQGLINEKLFF.

The chain couples TRBV5-6 to TRBJ1-2; D might be TRBD1 (5 bases). Trimming removed 2 bases at V and 4 bases at J, with 18 bases between. CDR3 length: 16 residues. Germline V gene sequence: CDR1 SGHDT, CDR2 YYEEEE. This CDR3 reads CASSFDMEGSGYGYTF. The CDR3 region has the DNA TGTGCCAGCAGCTTTGACATGGAGGGGTCGGGCTATGGCTACACCTTC.

The genes are TRBV14 and TRBJ1-1; D is perhaps TRBD1 (6 bases). The CDR3 extends over 13 amino acids. The germline V gene has CDR1 SGHDN and CDR2 FVKESK. V shed 5 bases and J shed 1 base, with 8 bases lying between them. The CDR3 DNA is TGTGCCAGCAGCTCGACAGGGAACACTGAAGCTTTCTTT. It codes for CASSSTGNTEAFF.

V and J are TRBV5-1 and TRBJ2-7; 9 positions match TRBD1. After removal of 2 bases from V and 4 bases from J, the junction contained 7 bases not matched to a gene. The CDR3 loop spans 15 amino acids. Germline-derived CDR1 and CDR2 are SGHRS and YFSETQ. The chain's CDR3 is CASSFSGQGEYEQYF. The CDR3 DNA sequence: TGCGCCAGCAGCTTTTCGGGACAGGGTGAATACGAGCAGTACTTC.